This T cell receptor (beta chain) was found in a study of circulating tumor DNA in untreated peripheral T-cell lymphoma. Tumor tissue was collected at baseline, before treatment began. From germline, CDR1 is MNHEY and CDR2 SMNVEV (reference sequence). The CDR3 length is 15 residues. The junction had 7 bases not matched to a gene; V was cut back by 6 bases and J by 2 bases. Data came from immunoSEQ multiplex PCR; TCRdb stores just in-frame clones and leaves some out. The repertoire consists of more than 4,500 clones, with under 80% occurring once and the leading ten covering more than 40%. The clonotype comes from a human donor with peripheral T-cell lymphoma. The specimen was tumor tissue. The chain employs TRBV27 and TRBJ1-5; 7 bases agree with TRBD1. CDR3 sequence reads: CASSPGGNGNQPQHF. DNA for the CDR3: TGTGCCAGCAGCCCAGGGGGAAACGGCAATCAGCCCCAGCATTTT.